This T cell receptor (beta chain) was sequenced for a study of molecular identifiers for immune sequencing clone quantification. The overall study: In the replicates, RNA derived from 20,000 or 100,000 naive CD8 cells was divided into five parts, and four were sequenced.

CD8+CD4-CCR7+CD45RA+ cells were sorted as naive CD8 T cells. The CDR3 sequence is 12 residues long. Per the germline V gene, CDR1 is MNHEY and CDR2 is SMNVEV (reference sequence). The V gene end was trimmed by 5 bases and the J gene end by 4 bases; junction bases not matched to a gene: 2. The table lists this clonotype with many counts. TCRdb recomputed calls from the PCR reads with MiXCR, one row per CDR3 protein. This table holds about 640,000 distinct CDR3 sequences, 15% to 20% found once. The rearrangement uses TRBV27 and TRBJ2-7; 7 bases line up with TRBD1. The clonotype was recovered from a human donor in good health. Some libraries in this study had Jurkat cell RNA spiked in. Input material: naive CD8+ T cells from blood, with Jurkat cell RNA spiked in. Sample subset: FACS-sorted CD8+CD4-CCR7+CD45RA+ naive T cells. CDR3 in amino acids: CASSTRGYEQYF. CDR3 in DNA: TGTGCCAGCAGTACCAGGGGGTACGAGCAGTACTTC.